This T cell receptor (beta chain) was sequenced during a study of OX40 agonist ivuxolimab in advanced cancers. Study as a whole: With a range of 23 to 79, age averaged approximately 64 years, and 65% to 90% were male.

Points from the study as a whole: Among the least clonally expanded were partial responders at 0.1-3.0 mg/kg.

Patients had blood sampled at baseline and again on cycle 4 day 1 and cycle 7 day 1. As concerns this clone: Its antigen is not known.

Germline V lookup: CDR1 SGHRS, CDR2 YFSETQ. The CDR3 extends over 16 amino acids. V lost 2 bases and J lost 3; bases outside the gene matches: 10. The method was immunoSEQ multiplex PCR; TCRdb's version includes in-frame clones alone and lacks a portion of them. The sample carries about 76,000 clones, approximately 91% recorded once. The chain uses TRBV5-1 and TRBJ1-2, with 7 bases that match TRBD1. The TCR was taken from an adult with an advanced solid tumor such as melanoma, head and neck, liver or kidney cancer. The material sequenced was CD4+ or CD8+ T cells sorted from blood, taken in a trial of the OX40 agonist ivuxolimab. The CDR3 sequence: CASSLLGEGGYYGYTF. The CDR3, as DNA: TGCGCCAGCAGCTTACTTGGAGAAGGGGGCTACTATGGCTACACCTTC.